This T cell receptor beta chain comes out of a study of beta chain features in type 1 diabetes. Background on the study: Patients and healthy donors were similar in age, gender and cell yields. Study-wide results and caveats: Relative to healthy donors, patients appeared to have naive, central memory and Treg TCRB repertoires that were more similar. Moderate yet significant TCRB CDR3 shortening was seen in Type 1 diabetes patients in all four CD4+ subsets. Unsettled here was the matter of whether HLA type influences TCRB rearrangement.

A word on this clone: The antigen remains unidentified.

Sequenced material consisted of expressed TCRB transcripts (all of the isolated RNA was reverse transcribed). Naive, central memory and regulatory T cell samples averaged about 3.4 million reads. Profiled with immunoSEQ multiplex PCR; TCRdb holds only in-frame clones, not every one. The data show more than 300,000 clones, with 8.5% to 10% seen just once and about 0.64% held by the top ten. The receptor's source is a man aged 30 to 45 with type 1 diabetes. Sequenced input: central memory CD4+ T cells from blood.

Written as DNA, the CDR3 is TGTGCCAGCAGTTACAGGCCTAATGAAAAACTGTTTTTT. Translating gives CASSYRPNEKLFF. The chain recombines TRBV6-4 with TRBJ1-4; weak D call: TRBD1 (5 bases). The CDR3 runs 13 residues. With 5 bases removed from V and 3 bases from J, the gap between germline ends came to 7 bases. CDR1 and CDR2 (germline): MRHNA, SNTAGT.